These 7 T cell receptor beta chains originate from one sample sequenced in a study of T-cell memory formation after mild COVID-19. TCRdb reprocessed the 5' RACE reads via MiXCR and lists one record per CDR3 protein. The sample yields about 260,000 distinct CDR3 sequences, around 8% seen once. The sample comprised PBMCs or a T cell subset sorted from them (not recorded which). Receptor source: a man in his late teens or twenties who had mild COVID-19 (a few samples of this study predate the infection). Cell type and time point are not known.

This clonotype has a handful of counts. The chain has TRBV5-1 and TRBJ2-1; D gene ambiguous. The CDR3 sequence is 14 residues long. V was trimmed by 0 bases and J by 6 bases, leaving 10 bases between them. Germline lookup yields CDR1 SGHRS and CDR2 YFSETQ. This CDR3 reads CASSLEVGGNEQFF. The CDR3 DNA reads TGCGCCAGCAGCTTGGAGGTGGGCGGCAATGAGCAGTTCTTC. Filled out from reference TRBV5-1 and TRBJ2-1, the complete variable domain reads KAGVTQTPRYLIKTRGQQVTLSCSPISGHRSVSWYQQTPGQGLQFLFEYFSETQRNKGNFPGRFSGRQFSNSRSEMNVSTLELGDSALYLCASSLEVGGNEQFFGPGTRLTVL.

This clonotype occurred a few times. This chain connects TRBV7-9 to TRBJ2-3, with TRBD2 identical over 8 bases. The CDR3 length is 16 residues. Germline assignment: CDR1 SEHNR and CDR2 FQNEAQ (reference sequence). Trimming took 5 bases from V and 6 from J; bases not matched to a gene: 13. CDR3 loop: CASSPPAGGAGDTQYF. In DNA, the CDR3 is TGTGCCAGCAGCCCCCCAGCCGGGGGGGCGGGGGATACGCAGTATTTT.

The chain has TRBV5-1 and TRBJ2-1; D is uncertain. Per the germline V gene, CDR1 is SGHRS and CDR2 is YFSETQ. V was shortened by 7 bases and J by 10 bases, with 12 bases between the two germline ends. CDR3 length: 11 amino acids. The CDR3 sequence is CASQVTGEQFF. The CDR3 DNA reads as TGCGCCAGCCAGGTTACCGGGGAGCAGTTCTTC.

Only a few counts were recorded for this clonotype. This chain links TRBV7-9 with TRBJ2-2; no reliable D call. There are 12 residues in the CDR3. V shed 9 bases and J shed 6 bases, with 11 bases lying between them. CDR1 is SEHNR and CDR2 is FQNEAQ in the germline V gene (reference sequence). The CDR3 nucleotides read TGTGCCAGTCTGCGTCTAGCCGGGGAGCTGTTTTTT. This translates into CASLRLAGELFF.

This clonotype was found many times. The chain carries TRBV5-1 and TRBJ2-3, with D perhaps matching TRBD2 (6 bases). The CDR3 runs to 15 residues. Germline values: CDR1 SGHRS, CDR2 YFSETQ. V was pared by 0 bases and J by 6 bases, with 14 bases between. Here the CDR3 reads CASSLVSGGRDTQYF. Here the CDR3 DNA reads TGCGCCAGCAGCTTGGTTTCCGGGGGACGGGATACGCAGTATTTT.

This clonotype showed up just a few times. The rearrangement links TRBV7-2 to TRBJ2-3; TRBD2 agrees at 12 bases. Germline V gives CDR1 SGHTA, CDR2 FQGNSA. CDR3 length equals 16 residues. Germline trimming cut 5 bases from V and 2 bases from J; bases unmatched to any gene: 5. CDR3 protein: CASSRGLAGHTDTQYF. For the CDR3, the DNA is TGTGCCAGCAGCCGCGGACTAGCGGGACACACAGATACGCAGTATTTT.

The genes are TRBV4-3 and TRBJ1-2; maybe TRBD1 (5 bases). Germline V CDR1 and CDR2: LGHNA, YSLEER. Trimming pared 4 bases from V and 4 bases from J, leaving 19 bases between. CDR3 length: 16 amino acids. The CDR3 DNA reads TGCGCCAGCAGCCGGGGGGGAGGGAAAGGTGGCTATGGCTACACCTTC. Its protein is CASSRGGGKGGYGYTF.